The clone carrying this T cell receptor (beta chain) was counted at least ten times. MiXCR, run by TCRdb on the RACE reads, gives a single entry per CDR3 protein. The repertoire has 110,000 to 150,000 distinct CDR3 sequences, about 11% of them found once; the top ten carry approximately 1.3%. The record originates from a study of human T cells and chemical hapten exposure. Study at large: Sensitization used 2% DPC on around 2 cm by around 2 cm upper inner arm skin. Predominantly women, the patients had alopecia areata, totalis or universalis.

Time point defined: patch test 2, 6 weeks after DPC sensitization. The sample's treatment: therapeutic diphenylcyclopropenone sensitization with weekly scalp DPC. Sequencing used whole blood, obtained in connection with sensitization to the hapten diphenylcyclopropenone (DPC). The receptor comes from a woman in her forties or fifties with alopecia areata. Some clones in this sample may be carry-over from other donors' samples.

The CDR3 coding sequence is TGTGCCAGCAGTTTACGGCTAGCGGGAGCCGGCGGTGAGCAGTTCTTC. It codes for CASSLRLAGAGGEQFF. The rearrangement uses TRBV27 and TRBJ2-1; TRBD2 aligns across 10 bases. Trimming removed 2 bases from V and 9 bases from J; junction bases left unmatched: 10. Germline CDR1 MNHEY, CDR2 SMNVEV (reference sequence). The CDR3 covers 16 residues.